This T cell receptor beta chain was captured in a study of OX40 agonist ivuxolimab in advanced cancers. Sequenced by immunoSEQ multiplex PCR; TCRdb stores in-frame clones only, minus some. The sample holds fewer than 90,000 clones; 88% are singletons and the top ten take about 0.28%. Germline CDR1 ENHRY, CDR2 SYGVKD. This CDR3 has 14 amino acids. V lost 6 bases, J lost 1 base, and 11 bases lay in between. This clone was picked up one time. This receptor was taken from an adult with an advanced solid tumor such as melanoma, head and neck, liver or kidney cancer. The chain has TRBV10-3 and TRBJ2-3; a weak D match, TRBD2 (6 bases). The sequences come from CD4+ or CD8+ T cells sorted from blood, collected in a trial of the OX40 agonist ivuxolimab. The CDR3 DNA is TGTGCCATCAGGGACTACGGGGGCACAGATACGCAGTATTTT. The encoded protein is CAIRDYGGTDTQYF.